The 2 T cell receptor beta chains below all came from one sample that was sequenced in a study of blood T cell repertoires in COVID-19. Measured with immunoSEQ multiplex PCR; TCRdb has only the in-frame clones, and not every one. Among under 200,000 clones listed, around four fifths were seen once. The source material was peripheral blood. The receptors originated from a woman aged 25 to 39 with acute or convalescent COVID-19.

CDR3 amino acids: CASSLSGQPQHF. DNA for the CDR3: TGTGCCAGCAGCCTCTCAGGCCAGCCCCAGCATTTT. The chain joins TRBV14 to TRBJ1-5; no definite D call. There are 12 residues in the CDR3. The germline V and J ends were trimmed by 4 bases and 7 bases, with 8 bases remaining between them. The V gene's germline CDR1 is SGHDN and CDR2 FVKESK.

This chain joins TRBV19 and TRBJ1-5, with a tentative D call TRBD1 (5 bases). The CDR3 extends over 15 amino acids. V lost 9 bases, J lost 6 bases, and 21 bases lay in between. Per the germline V gene, CDR1 is LNHDA and CDR2 is SQIVND (reference sequence). The CDR3 region has the DNA TGTGCCAGCAAGATGAGGGCGGGGGGAGGTCAGCCCCAGCATTTT. Its translation: CASKMRAGGGQPQHF.